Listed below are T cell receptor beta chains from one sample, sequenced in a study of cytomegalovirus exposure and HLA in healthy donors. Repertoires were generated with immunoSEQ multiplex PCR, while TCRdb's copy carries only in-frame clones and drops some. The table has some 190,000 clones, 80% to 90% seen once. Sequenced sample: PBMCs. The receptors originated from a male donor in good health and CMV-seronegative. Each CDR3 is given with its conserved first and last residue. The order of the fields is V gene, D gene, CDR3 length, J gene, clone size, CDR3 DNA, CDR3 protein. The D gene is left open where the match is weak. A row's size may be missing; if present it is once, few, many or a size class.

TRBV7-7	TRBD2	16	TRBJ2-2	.	TGTGCCAGCAGCCTTCTAGCGGGGGTAAACACCGGGGAGCTGTTTTTT	CASSLLAGVNTGELFF
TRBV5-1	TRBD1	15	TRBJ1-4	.	TGCGCCAGCAGCTGGCGCGGACAGGAAAATGAAAAACTGTTTTTT	CASSWRGQENEKLFF
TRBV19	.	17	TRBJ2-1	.	TGTGCCAGTAGTATGGGTATGGGGCGGACCTATTACAATGAGCAGTTCTTC	CASSMGMGRTYYNEQFF
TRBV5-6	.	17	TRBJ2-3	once	TGTGCCAGCAGCTGGGTCTCGACTTTACTCCTCACAGATACGCAGTATTTT	CASSWVSTLLLTDTQYF
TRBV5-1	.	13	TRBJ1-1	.	TGCGCCAGCGGATACAGCATGAACACTGAAGCTTTCTTT	CASGYSMNTEAFF
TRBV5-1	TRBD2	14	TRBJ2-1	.	TGCGCCAGCAGTCCCCTAGCGGGGAGGGATGAGCAGTTCTTC	CASSPLAGRDEQFF
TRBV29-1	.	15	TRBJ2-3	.	TGCAGCGTTGAAGACGGGGCAGGGGGCACAGATACGCAGTATTTT	CSVEDGAGGTDTQYF
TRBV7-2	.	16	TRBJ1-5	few	TGTGCCAGCAGCTTTACCTTCGGGGGATCAGTTCAGCCCCAGCATTTT	CASSFTFGGSVQPQHF
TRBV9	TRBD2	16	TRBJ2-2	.	TGTGCCAGCAGCGTAGCAGCGGGAGTGAACACCGGGGAGCTGTTTTTT	CASSVAAGVNTGELFF
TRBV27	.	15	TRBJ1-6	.	TGTGCCAGCAGGATGGGGCTCGTGGATAATTCACCCCTCCACTTT	CASRMGLVDNSPLHF
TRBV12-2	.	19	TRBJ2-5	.	TGTGCAAGTCGCCAGACGGGACTAGCGGGAGGAAGTGACCAAGAGACCCAGTACTTC	CASRQTGLAGGSDQETQYF
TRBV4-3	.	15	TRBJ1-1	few	TGCGCCAGCAGCCAAGAAGTAGCATTGAACACTGAAGCTTTCTTT	CASSQEVALNTEAFF
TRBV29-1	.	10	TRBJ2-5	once	TGCAGCGTTGAGGCGGAAACCCAGTACTTC	CSVEAETQYF
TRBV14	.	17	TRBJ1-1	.	TGTGCCAGCAGCCAAGATGGTTTCTTGGGAGGGAACACTGAAGCTTTCTTT	CASSQDGFLGGNTEAFF
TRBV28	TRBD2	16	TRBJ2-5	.	TGTGCCAGCAGTTTAGGGACTAGCGGGAGGCGGGAGACCCAGTACTTC	CASSLGTSGRRETQYF
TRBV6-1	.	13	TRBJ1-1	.	TGTGCCAGCAGACAGGGCCTGAACACTGAAGCTTTCTTT	CASRQGLNTEAFF